This T cell receptor beta chain was found in a study of blood T cell repertoires in COVID-19 (dated by TCRdb to 2018 to 2021). Looking at the study overall: Samples covering the acute and convalescent phases of COVID-19 were provided by collaborators in the United States, Italy and Spain. Samples came from the ongoing ImmuneRACE study (first 160 participants) plus 1,254 subjects from 6 global collaborators. HLA class I and class II types, where available, came from metadata supplied by the sample provider rather than from assay-based typing. The repertoires were released in a freely available public database intended as a resource for research on the immune response to SARS-CoV-2. Deeply sampled blood TCRbeta repertoires from subjects exposed to, actively infected with, or recovered from COVID-19 were included in the dataset. The sample metadata nearly always contained a de-identified subject ID, COVID-19 status, age in years and sex. The material from the prospective study consisted of cDNA or gDNA derived from T cells, B-cell-depleted T cells, or PBMCs.

As for this clone: It has no known antigen specificity. The sample holds no much larger clone one base away, and base qualities are not on file.

The collaborating institutions used their own protocols to collect whole blood in K2EDTA tubes. For TCRbeta analysis, collaborator samples were shipped as frozen whole blood, as isolated PBMCs, or as DNA extracted from either sample type. Here is what the overall study found, with its caveats: Clinical and demographic metadata were provided uncurated, with the amount varying by source and participant.

From the germline V gene (reference sequence), CDR1 is LNHDA and CDR2 is SQIVND. From its cysteine to its phenylalanine, the CDR3 spans 16 amino acids. The sequence is cut down to CDR3 DNA, 48 bases in frame from base 1. V is trimmed back by 5 bases and J by 3 bases, and the junction contains 9 bases that no gene match accounts for. TCRbeta CDR3 regions were amplified from genomic DNA using the immunoSEQ Assay, a bias-controlled multiplex PCR. The authors' pipeline ran thus. The number of nucleated cells in each sample was estimated by amplification of reference gene primers within the assay. To quantify the absolute abundance of each unique TCRbeta CDR3 rearrangement, sequence reads were collapsed and filtered. For each sample, productive Simpson clonality was calculated as the square root of Simpson's diversity index across productive rearrangements. TCRdb limited this immuneACCESS table to in-frame rearrangements with V and J called. A share of clones is missing; checked studies link under half to unresolved V genes, and the rest is unexplained. D and trimming come from the DNA, and the V and J calls and clone size come from that table. In this sample the table shows approximately 62,000 clones, 65% to 85% of which occur a single time. The ten largest clones represent about 6.4% of the sample.

This TCR was recovered from a woman aged 45-59 years with active or convalescent COVID-19. The chain couples TRBV19 to TRBJ1-2, and TRBD1 aligns with 10 junction nucleotides. Material: peripheral blood. The bases read TGTGCCAGTAGTCCGAGGGGGGACAGGGGTGACTATGGCTACACCTTC. Its protein is CASSPRGDRGDYGYTF.